At least ten counts were recorded for the clone carrying this T cell receptor beta chain. Its cognate antigen is unknown. Each CDR3 protein gets one entry after TCRdb re-called the 5' RACE reads with MiXCR. The sample has fewer than 550,000 distinct CDR3 sequences, roughly 5.3% seen once; the top ten hold 3% to 4%. The data belong to a study of CD8 T cells in ankylosing spondylitis. The length of the CDR3 is 15 residues. The germline gives CDR1 MNHEY, CDR2 SMNVEV (reference sequence). V gave up 10 bases and J gave up 1 base, with 17 bases separating them. Study outcomes and limitations: As reported, disease-linked clones showed significant enrichment in matched ankylosing spondylitis synovial fluid. CD8+ cells made up the disease-linked clones, which were relatively rare in peripheral blood. Seemingly characteristic of ankylosing spondylitis blood was a TCR beta motif consisting of about 8 highly homologous variants.

This receptor was identified in a male donor with ankylosing spondylitis. Sequencing was carried out using blood, either unsorted or a sorted T cell fraction (not recorded which). This sequence joins TRBV27 and TRBJ1-5; D perhaps matches TRBD1 (6 bases). The CDR3 sequence: CAITPGAGSNQPQHF. Written as DNA, the CDR3 is TGTGCCATTACTCCAGGGGCAGGAAGCAATCAGCCCCAGCATTTT.